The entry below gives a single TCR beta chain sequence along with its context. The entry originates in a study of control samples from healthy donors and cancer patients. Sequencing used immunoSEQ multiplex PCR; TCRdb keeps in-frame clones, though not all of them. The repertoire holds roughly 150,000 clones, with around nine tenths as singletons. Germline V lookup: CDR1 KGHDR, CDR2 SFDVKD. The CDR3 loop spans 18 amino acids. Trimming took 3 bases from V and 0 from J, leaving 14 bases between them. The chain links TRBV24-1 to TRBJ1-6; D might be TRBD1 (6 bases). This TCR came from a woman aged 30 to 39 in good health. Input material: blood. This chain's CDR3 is CATSDPGQFSSYNSPLHF. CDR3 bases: TGTGCCACCAGTGATCCCGGACAGTTTAGCTCCTATAATTCACCCCTCCACTTT.